These 13 T cell receptor beta chains came from one sample sequenced in a study of blood T cell repertoires in COVID-19. This table comes from immunoSEQ multiplex PCR, and its TCRdb copy is limited to in-frame clones, with some not included. The table records some 20,000 clones, around 88% of them present only once. Sequences were obtained from peripheral blood. All receptors come from a woman aged 55-69 years with active COVID-19.

This rearrangement joins TRBV5-4 to TRBJ1-4, with 7 positions matching TRBD1. The CDR3 sequence is 17 residues long. Looked up from germline, CDR1 is SGHNT and CDR2 is YYREEE (reference sequence). J was trimmed by 0 bases and V by 1 base; bases with no gene match: 6. The CDR3 DNA is TGTGCCAGCAGCTTGCGGACAGGATATACAACTAATGAAAAACTGTTTTTT. This sequence encodes CASSLRTGYTTNEKLFF.

The chain uses TRBV7-9 and TRBJ2-2; possibly TRBD1 for D (5 bases). This CDR3 has 14 residues. V was clipped by 3 bases and J by 4 bases, with 9 bases between them. The V gene's germline CDR1 is SEHNR and CDR2 FQNEAQ (reference sequence). The CDR3 reads CASSFDSSTGELFF. CDR3 sequence (DNA): TGTGCCAGCAGCTTCGACAGCTCCACCGGGGAGCTGTTTTTT.

The V and J genes are TRBV15 and TRBJ2-3; D perhaps matches TRBD2 (6 bases). This CDR3 has 15 amino acids. Germline V gives CDR1 LNHNV, CDR2 YYDKDF (reference sequence). Trimming pared 3 bases from V and 3 bases from J, leaving 13 bases between. The chain's CDR3 is CATSSYGGLTDTQYF. Here the CDR3 DNA reads TGTGCCACCAGCAGTTACGGGGGATTGACAGATACGCAGTATTTT.

The table lists this clone with a count of one. The V and J genes are TRBV7-9 and TRBJ2-7, with 10 bases lining up with TRBD1. The CDR3 runs to 14 residues. Germline V gives CDR1 SEHNR, CDR2 FQNEAQ (reference sequence). The V and J ends lost 5 bases and 5 bases, in that order; junction bases with no gene match: 6. The CDR3 protein is CASSRGTGEDEQYF. CDR3 bases: TGTGCCAGCAGCAGGGGGACAGGGGAGGACGAGCAGTACTTC.

V usage is TRBV11-2 and J usage is TRBJ2-3; a weak D match, TRBD2 (5 bases). The V end lost 5 bases, the J end lost 2 bases, and 11 bases lay between the germline ends. The CDR3 has 14 amino acids. CDR1 is SGHAT and CDR2 is FQNNGV in the germline V gene. This chain's CDR3 is CASSRTGNTDTQYF. Written as DNA, the CDR3 is TGTGCCAGCAGCCGGACCGGGAACACAGATACGCAGTATTTT.

The chain recombines TRBV11-2 with TRBJ1-1; 9 positions agree with TRBD1. Losses at the gene ends were 5 bases for V and 0 bases for J; bases not matched to a gene: 7. This CDR3 has 16 residues. Germline assignment: CDR1 SGHAT and CDR2 FQNNGV. The CDR3 nucleotides read TGTGCCAGCAGCCTGGGACAGGGCCTCATGAACACTGAAGCTTTCTTT. Translated, it gives CASSLGQGLMNTEAFF.

As for this clone: Other DNA sequences from this sample encode an identical CDR3 as well. This chain uses TRBV7-8 with TRBJ1-1, with D possibly being TRBD1 (5 bases). This CDR3 region has 13 residues. Germline values: CDR1 SGHVS, CDR2 FQNEAQ. Trimming left V 2 bases short and J 3 bases short, with 7 bases between. The CDR3 DNA sequence: TGTGCCAGCAGCTTACGGGGGTACACTGAAGCTTTCTTT. It is translated as CASSLRGYTEAFF.

This clone was seen more than once but under ten times. This chain connects TRBV6-5 to TRBJ2-7, with 8 positions matching TRBD1. V shed 5 bases and J 5 bases; nucleotides not matched to a gene: 5. Germline V gene sequence: CDR1 MNHEY, CDR2 SVGAGI. The CDR3 is 13 amino acids. The CDR3 nucleotides read TGTGCCAGCAGTCGGACAGGGACCCACGAGCAGTACTTC. Translating it yields CASSRTGTHEQYF.

The rearrangement joins TRBV3-1 (or the pseudogene TRBV3-2) to TRBJ2-1; 9 positions match TRBD1. Germline-derived CDR1 and CDR2 are LGHDT and YNNKEL (reference sequence). CDR3 length: 16 residues. Trimming at V came to 4 bases and at J to 5 bases, leaving 9 bases not matched to a gene. The CDR3 bases are TGTGCCAGCAGCCTTCCGGGACAGGGTATGGACAATGAGCAGTTCTTC. This gives the protein CASSLPGQGMDNEQFF.

The V call is TRBV9, the J call TRBJ2-3, with D tentatively TRBD1 (5 bases). CDR1 is SGDLS, CDR2 YYNGEE, per germline. This CDR3 spans 16 amino acids. Trimming took 4 bases from V and 0 from J, leaving 15 bases between them. The CDR3 DNA reads TGTGCCAGCAGCCCCACCTCGCAGGGTAGCACAGATACGCAGTATTTT. Its translation: CASSPTSQGSTDTQYF.

The rearrangement joins TRBV24-1 to TRBJ1-2; TRBD1 aligns across 12 bases. This CDR3 region has 17 residues. CDR1 KGHDR and CDR2 SFDVKD come from the germline V gene. V lost 5 bases to trimming and J lost 8 bases; unmatched junction nucleotides: 14. The chain's CDR3 is CATSAEKRGTGGVGYTF. The CDR3 nucleotides read TGTGCCACCAGTGCCGAGAAACGAGGGACAGGGGGCGTCGGCTACACCTTC.

The chain recombines TRBV27 with TRBJ1-5; D call uncertain. Germline V CDR1 and CDR2: MNHEY, SMNVEV (reference sequence). Trimming removed 6 bases from V and 2 bases from J, with 14 bases in between. This CDR3 is 15 amino acids long. The CDR3 coding sequence is TGTGCCAGCAGGACGAGCCGGGAGGGCAATCAGCCCCAGCATTTT. This encodes CASRTSREGNQPQHF.

V gene TRBV18 combines with J gene TRBJ1-3; D gene ambiguous. V was clipped by 3 bases and J by 3 bases, with 6 bases between them. This CDR3 is built from 13 residues. The germline V gene has CDR1 KGHSH and CDR2 LQKENI. DNA for the CDR3: TGTGCCAGCTCACCGGCACATGGAAACACCATATATTTT. As protein: CASSPAHGNTIYF.